The 28 T cell receptor beta chains below come from one sample, sequenced in a study of cytomegalovirus exposure and HLA in healthy donors. PCR was performed using 60 Vbeta and 13 Jbeta primers. This table comes from immunoSEQ multiplex PCR, and its TCRdb copy is limited to in-frame clones, with some not included. Here the sample spans 150,000 to 200,000 clones, 82% being singletons. The source material was PBMCs. The receptors originated from a girl aged 2 to 10 in good health and CMV-seropositive.

This chain's CDR3 is CASSLGPNSNQPQHF. In DNA form, the CDR3 reads TGTGCCAGCAGCTTAGGGCCAAATAGCAATCAGCCCCAGCATTTT. The rearrangement joins TRBV7-2 to TRBJ1-5; D unresolved. Trimming removed 1 base from V and 0 bases from J, with 7 bases in between. Looked up from germline, CDR1 is SGHTA and CDR2 is FQGNSA. The CDR3 extends over 15 amino acids. The whole variable domain, remainder taken from reference TRBV7-2 and TRBJ1-5, is GAGVSQSPSNKVTEKGKDVELRCDPISGHTALYWYRQSLGQGLEFLIYFQGNSAPDKSGLPSDRFSAERTGGSVSTLTIQRTQQEDSAVYLCASSLGPNSNQPQHFGDGTRLSIL.

The rearrangement links TRBV4-1 to TRBJ1-5; no firm D call. Looked up from germline, CDR1 is MGHRA and CDR2 is YSYEKL. Deletions cut 1 base from V and 3 bases from J, with 19 bases between. The CDR3 runs to 18 residues. CDR3 sequence: CASSQVPSAGFSNQPQHF. CDR3 nucleotide sequence: TGCGCCAGCAGCCAAGTTCCCTCGGCAGGCTTTTCCAATCAGCCCCAGCATTTT.

The rearrangement joins TRBV7-9 to TRBJ2-5, with 8 bases matching TRBD1. Germline assignment: CDR1 SEHNR and CDR2 FQNEAQ (reference sequence). V dropped 4 bases and J dropped 5; count of bases not matched to a gene: 9. The CDR3 extends over 15 amino acids. The CDR3 coding sequence is TGTGCCAGCAGCTCCCCAGGGGGCTCTCGGGAGACCCAGTACTTC. This encodes CASSSPGGSRETQYF.

This chain links TRBV27 with TRBJ2-2; 7 bases map to TRBD1. Germline lookup yields CDR1 MNHEY and CDR2 SMNVEV (reference sequence). The CDR3 has 15 residues. V gave up 3 bases and J gave up 7 bases; unmatched junction bases: 8. CDR3 nucleotides: TGTGCCAGCAGTTTTAGACAGGGTATTGTCGGGGAGCTGTTTTTT. This codes for CASSFRQGIVGELFF.

As to this clone: The sample holds other DNA sequences that translate to the same CDR3. The V call is TRBV30, the J call TRBJ2-7; TRBD1 agrees at 9 bases. CDR1 is GTSNPN, CDR2 SVGIG, per germline (reference sequence). The CDR3 is 13 residues long. The V and J ends lost 3 bases and 3 bases, in that order; junction bases with no gene match: 3. The CDR3 spells CAWSGQGNYEQYF. The CDR3 nucleotides are TGTGCCTGGAGCGGACAGGGGAACTACGAGCAGTACTTC.

This sequence joins TRBV13 and TRBJ1-6; possibly TRBD1 for D (5 bases). Germline-derived CDR1 and CDR2 are PRHDT and FYEKMQ (reference sequence). The length of the CDR3 is 16 residues. Trimming removed 2 bases from V and 3 bases from J, with 11 bases in between. The CDR3 bases are TGTGCCAGCAGCTTATTAGGCAGGGACTATAATTCACCCCTCCACTTT. Protein sequence: CASSLLGRDYNSPLHF.

The chain recombines TRBV4-1 with TRBJ2-1; a weak D match, TRBD2 (6 bases). Germline lookup yields CDR1 MGHRA and CDR2 YSYEKL. Trimming shortened V by 3 bases and J by 6 bases, and 21 bases separated the two germline ends. This CDR3 has 17 amino acids. CDR3 loop: CASSHDLAAGWGNEQFF. The CDR3, as DNA: TGCGCCAGCAGCCATGATTTAGCGGCTGGGTGGGGCAATGAGCAGTTCTTC.

This chain links TRBV27 with TRBJ1-2; the D is unclear. Trimming removed 1 base at V and 0 bases at J, with 9 bases between. This CDR3 has 15 residues. Germline CDR1 and CDR2: MNHEY and SMNVEV (reference sequence). CDR3 loop: CASSLLGVANYGYTF. In DNA, the CDR3 is TGTGCCAGCAGTTTATTGGGCGTAGCTAACTATGGCTACACCTTC.

The chain joins TRBV6-6 to TRBJ2-3; 7 nucleotides agree with TRBD1. CDR1 and CDR2 from the germline V gene are MNHNY and SVGAGI (reference sequence). V lost 4 bases, J lost 2 bases, and 6 bases stayed unmatched. CDR3 length: 15 residues. CDR3 nucleotide sequence: TGTGCCAGCAGTTGGACAGGCCTCGCCACAGATACGCAGTATTTT. Translated, it gives CASSWTGLATDTQYF.

This clone was observed a single time. V gene TRBV4-1 combines with J gene TRBJ2-1; weak D call: TRBD2 (6 bases). Germline V gene sequence: CDR1 MGHRA, CDR2 YSYEKL. The V gene lost 3 bases and the J gene lost 5 bases, with 17 bases spanning the gap. The CDR3 spans 16 residues. CDR3 loop: CASSHPQRAINNEQFF. In DNA, the CDR3 is TGCGCCAGCAGCCACCCACAGCGGGCCATAAACAATGAGCAGTTCTTC.

The V and J genes are TRBV2 and TRBJ2-2; 10 nucleotides align to TRBD1. V dropped 5 bases and J dropped 5; count of bases not matched to a gene: 5. The CDR3 extends over 15 amino acids. Per germline, CDR1 SNHLY and CDR2 FYNNEI. This CDR3 is CASSKTGGATGELFF. The CDR3 coding sequence is TGTGCCAGCAGTAAGACAGGGGGCGCGACCGGGGAGCTGTTTTTT.

The V call is TRBV7-9, the J call TRBJ1-1, with a possible D match to TRBD1 (6 bases). This CDR3 comprises 15 residues. Trimming stripped 3 bases from V and 3 bases from J, with 14 bases between. The germline V gene has CDR1 SEHNR and CDR2 FQNEAQ (reference sequence). DNA of the CDR3: TGTGCCAGCAGCTTCCCGACAGGTCTGGACACTGAAGCTTTCTTT. Translation: CASSFPTGLDTEAFF.

The DNA of the CDR3 is TGTGCCAGCAGCTTGGTAGGGTCGGGACAGAAGCAGTACGAGCAGTACTTC. Its translation: CASSLVGSGQKQYEQYF. The V gene is TRBV5-4, the J gene TRBJ2-7; 7 bases map to TRBD1. CDR1 and CDR2 from the germline V gene are SGHNT and YYREEE (reference sequence). There are 17 residues in the CDR3. J lost 4 bases, V lost 0 bases, and 13 bases had no gene match.

This sequence joins TRBV11-1 and TRBJ2-1, with 7 bases aligning to TRBD2. CDR1 and CDR2 from the germline V gene are SGHAT and FQDESV (reference sequence). The trim removed 1 base at V and 0 bases at J, leaving 3 bases unmatched. There are 16 residues in the CDR3. In DNA form, the CDR3 reads TGTGCCAGCAGCTTAGGGAGGACTAGCTCCTACAATGAGCAGTTCTTC. Translating gives CASSLGRTSSYNEQFF.

V gene TRBV5-4 combines with J gene TRBJ2-7; 12 bases line up with TRBD2. CDR1 SGHNT and CDR2 YYREEE come from the germline V gene (reference sequence). The V gene end was trimmed by 3 bases and the J gene end by 2 bases; junction bases not matched to a gene: 3. The CDR3 has 15 amino acids. CDR3 DNA sequence: TGTGCCAGCAGCTCCCGACTAGCGGGGGCCTACGAGCAGTACTTC. Encoded protein: CASSSRLAGAYEQYF.

The chain couples TRBV6-1 to TRBJ1-2; possible D gene TRBD1, 5 bases. V gave up 6 bases and J gave up 3 bases, with 11 bases separating them. The germline gives CDR1 MNHNS, CDR2 SASEGT. The CDR3 has 13 amino acids. DNA for the CDR3: TGTGCCAGCAGCCCGACAGAAGACTATGGCTACACCTTC. It yields the protein CASSPTEDYGYTF.

This sequence joins TRBV4-2 and TRBJ2-2; maybe TRBD1 (6 bases). The CDR3 contains 15 residues. CDR1 is LGHNA and CDR2 is YNFKEQ in the germline V gene. V dropped 1 base and J dropped 3 bases, with 9 bases sitting between them. The CDR3: CASSQVEGDTGELFF. The CDR3 coding sequence is TGTGCCAGCAGCCAAGTTGAGGGGGACACCGGGGAGCTGTTTTTT.

The genes are TRBV5-4 and TRBJ2-1; TRBD2 aligns across 9 bases. CDR3 size: 15 residues. V lost 1 base to trimming and J lost 7 bases; unmatched junction nucleotides: 6. In germline, CDR1 is SGHNT, CDR2 YYREEE (reference sequence). DNA for the CDR3: TGTGCCAGCAGCTTGCTAGCGGGAAGGAGGAATGAGCAGTTCTTC. Protein: CASSLLAGRRNEQFF. The variable domain in full, with the rest retrieved from reference TRBV5-4 and TRBJ2-1, is ETGVTQSPTHLIKTRGQQVTLRCSSQSGHNTVSWYQQALGQGPQFIFQYYREEENGRGNFPPRFSGLQFPNYSSELNVNALELDDSALYLCASSLLAGRRNEQFFGPGTRLTVL.

This clone was seen a single time. The rearrangement joins TRBV27 to TRBJ1-1; D gene unclear. The germline V gene has CDR1 MNHEY and CDR2 SMNVEV (reference sequence). The V gene lost 3 bases and the J gene lost 0 bases, with 8 bases spanning the gap. The CDR3 is 14 residues long. As DNA, the CDR3 is TGTGCCAGCAGTTTTCGTACGGTGAACACTGAAGCTTTCTTT. Translated: CASSFRTVNTEAFF.

This sequence joins TRBV30 and TRBJ2-3; 12 bases map to TRBD2. CDR1 GTSNPN and CDR2 SVGIG come from the germline V gene (reference sequence). Trimming cost V 0 bases and J 3 bases; bases outside gene matches: 4. This CDR3 spans 16 amino acids. CDR3 protein: CAWSVGLAGLTDTQYF. The CDR3 nucleotides read TGTGCCTGGAGTGTAGGACTAGCGGGATTGACAGATACGCAGTATTTT.

CDR3 residues: CSALQGYGYTF. DNA of the CDR3: TGCAGTGCTCTCCAGGGTTACGGCTACACCTTC. V and J are TRBV20-1 and TRBJ1-2; D may be TRBD1 (5 bases). The CDR3 extends over 11 amino acids. CDR1 is DFQATT and CDR2 is SNEGSKA in the germline V gene (reference sequence). V was shortened by 5 bases and J by 8 bases, with 12 bases between the two germline ends.

The chain joins TRBV10-2 to TRBJ2-4, with TRBD1 identical over 8 bases. Germline assignment: CDR1 WSHSY and CDR2 SAAADI. V lost 8 bases, J lost 0 bases, and 9 bases stayed unmatched. The CDR3 totals 16 residues. CDR3 residues: CASFLGQVLAKNIQYF. The CDR3 nucleotides are TGCGCCAGCTTCCTGGGACAGGTCCTAGCCAAAAACATTCAGTACTTC.

About this clone: The same CDR3 arises from other DNA sequences in this sample as well. The chain links TRBV9 to TRBJ1-4; 11 bases fit TRBD1. The CDR3 covers 14 residues. The trim removed 3 bases at V and 8 bases at J, leaving 3 bases unmatched. The germline CDR1 and CDR2 sequences are SGDLS and YYNGEE. The CDR3 DNA is TGTGCCAGCAGCGCGGGACAGGGGGGCGAAAAACTGTTTTTT. This sequence encodes CASSAGQGGEKLFF. Full variable domain (rest looked up from reference TRBV9 and TRBJ1-4): DSGVTQTPKHLITATGQRVTLRCSPRSGDLSVYWYQQSLDQGLQFLIQYYNGEERAKGNILERFSAQQFPDLHSELNLSSLELGDSALYFCASSAGQGGEKLFFGSGTQLSVL.

V gene TRBV18 combines with J gene TRBJ1-1; maybe TRBD1 (6 bases). The CDR3 spans 16 residues. The germline V gene has CDR1 KGHSH and CDR2 LQKENI. V dropped 1 base and J dropped 1 base, with 13 bases sitting between them. DNA of the CDR3: TGTGCCAGCTCACCACTGAGGGGGTTCCAGAACACTGAAGCTTTCTTT. Its translation is CASSPLRGFQNTEAFF.

This chain links TRBV6-1 with TRBJ2-1; TRBD2 agrees at 9 bases. The V gene's germline CDR1 is MNHNS and CDR2 SASEGT. There are 15 residues in the CDR3. With V trimmed by 2 bases and J by 9 bases, 8 bases remained unmatched. CDR3 amino acids: CASSERAGGSSEQFF. The CDR3 bases are TGTGCCAGCAGTGAAAGGGCGGGAGGGTCAAGTGAGCAGTTCTTC.

This clone has just one count. This sequence joins TRBV27 and TRBJ1-2, with D possibly being TRBD1 (5 bases). With 1 base removed from V and 6 bases from J, the gap between germline ends came to 9 bases. Germline CDR1 and CDR2: MNHEY and SMNVEV (reference sequence). The CDR3 has 13 amino acids. This CDR3 is CASSLLTGDGYTF. As DNA, the CDR3 is TGTGCCAGCAGTTTATTAACAGGCGATGGCTACACCTTC.

This chain uses TRBV4-1 with TRBJ1-2; D unclear. This CDR3 is 16 amino acids long. CDR1 and CDR2 from the germline V gene are MGHRA and YSYEKL. V gave up 1 base and J gave up 1 base, with 13 bases separating them. DNA of the CDR3: TGCGCCAGCAGCCAAGCGGTAGGAGTAGTTAACTATGGCTACACCTTC. It translates to CASSQAVGVVNYGYTF.

The chain employs TRBV28 and TRBJ1-2, with 9 nucleotides matching TRBD1. With V trimmed by 4 bases and J by 5 bases, 8 bases remained unmatched. The CDR3 covers 15 residues. Germline V gives CDR1 MDHEN, CDR2 SYDVKM. CDR3 residues: CASSSPDRGGYGYTF. CDR3 DNA sequence: TGTGCCAGCAGTTCACCGGACAGGGGTGGTTATGGCTACACCTTC.